This T cell receptor (beta chain) was sequenced in a study of beta chain features in type 1 diabetes. Study results and caveats: TCRB CDR3 length was moderately but significantly reduced in all four CD4+ subsets of Type 1 diabetes patients. Diminished insertions and augmented deletions at VDJ junctions characterized type 1 diabetes patients.

It was via CD45RO/CCR7/CD25/CD127/CD95/CD27 that CD4+ naive, central memory, regulatory and stem cell-like memory cells were sorted. This clone was observed a handful of times. What it binds is not known. V gave up 2 bases and J gave up 4 bases; unmatched junction bases: 9. Germline-derived CDR1 and CDR2 are GTSNPN and SVGIG (reference sequence). This CDR3 is 15 amino acids long. Sequencing targeted expressed TCRB transcripts, as all isolated RNA had been reverse transcribed. Some clones are missing from TCRdb's copy, which holds only in-frame ones; the method was immunoSEQ multiplex PCR. The sample carries under 300,000 clones, roughly 16% recorded once.

The origin of this receptor is a man aged 30 to 39 with type 1 diabetes. Sequencing was carried out using naive CD4+ T cells from blood. The rearrangement joins TRBV30 to TRBJ2-5; 8 bases line up with TRBD1. As DNA, the CDR3 is TGTGCCTGGAGTTTAATTGGACAGGGTCGAGAGACCCAGTACTTC. Protein sequence: CAWSLIGQGRETQYF.